Sequencing of this T cell receptor beta chain was carried out in a study of vaccination and CD4 T cells after COVID-19. Cultured CD4+ T cell DNA underwent sequencing with the Oncomine TCR Beta short-read assay. TCRdb reprocessed the PCR reads with MiXCR, giving one entry per CDR3 protein. The profile shows about 20,000 distinct CDR3 sequences, roughly 46% of them singletons. The V and J ends lost 6 bases and 4 bases respectively, with 13 bases between them. This CDR3 is 13 amino acids long. Germline CDR1 is DFQATT and CDR2 is SNEGSKA (reference sequence). Stated treatment: roughly 10-day PBMC culture with coronavirus spike peptide pools or control peptides (ViraFEST assay). In its sample, this clonotype was seen a few times. Its antigen is not known.

V usage is TRBV20-1 and J usage is TRBJ1-5, with D perhaps matching TRBD1 (6 bases). The receptor was isolated from a human donor who had recovered from COVID-19. The specimen comprised CD4+ T cells from blood, cultured in vitro, sampled after SARS-CoV-2 vaccination. The chain's CDR3 is CSAIDRINQPQHF. In DNA form, the CDR3 reads TGCAGTGCGATCGACAGGATAAATCAGCCCCAGCATTTT.